This T cell receptor beta chain was sequenced during a study of T cells after posttransplantation cyclophosphamide. Notes on this clone: Its antigen is currently unknown.

This related bone marrow graft donor gave peripheral blood on the day of marrow donation. Some clones are missing from TCRdb's copy, which holds only in-frame ones; the method was immunoSEQ multiplex PCR. The sample has 3,500 to 4,000 clones, approximately 59% seen once. Study results and limitations: Later post-transplant blood repertoires were often dominated by donor CD8+ memory clones. Blood and skin or GI T cell repertoires showed limited TRB overlap. Recipient CMV seropositivity and CMV reactivation strongly tracked TRB clonality.

This receptor was taken from a man aged 25 to 45 in good health and a related stem cell transplant donor. What was sequenced was memory CD8+ T cells sorted from blood.

CDR3 nucleotide sequence: TGTGCCAGCAGCGAGACCGAGGGGGATCAGCCCCAGCATTTT. It translates to CASSETEGDQPQHF. This chain uses TRBV7-9 with TRBJ1-5; maybe TRBD1 (6 bases). The V gene lost 5 bases and the J gene lost 5 bases, with 13 bases spanning the gap. CDR3 length equals 14 residues. In germline, CDR1 is SEHNR, CDR2 FQNEAQ (reference sequence).